The TCR beta chain described here comes from a study of cytomegalovirus exposure and HLA in healthy donors. Study-level findings and limits: A later analysis reported that several of the most significant clusters appeared to be linked to common viral pathogens, among them Epstein-Barr virus. In a later analysis, roughly 17,000 TCR beta sequences were associated with HLA alleles at 0.05 false discovery rate. The classifier was said to identify cytomegalovirus status with high specificity and sensitivity.

Turning to this clone: The antigen is undetermined.

In germline, CDR1 is SGDLS, CDR2 YYNGEE. Trimming left V 3 bases short and J 9 bases short, with 12 bases between. CDR3 length equals 12 residues. Primers for the PCR totalled 60 Vbeta and 13 Jbeta. TCRdb's table, derived via immunoSEQ multiplex PCR, lists solely in-frame clones and lacks some. The table has roughly 65,000 clones, just under 80% seen once; the top ten hold approximately 4.3%. There were likely unrecorded immune exposures, though donors were nominally healthy when sampled. The sequencing sample was made of PBMCs. The chain has TRBV9 and TRBJ1-2, with D tentatively TRBD1 (5 bases). This TCR came from a woman under 40 in good health and CMV-seronegative. The CDR3 region has the DNA TGTGCCAGCAGCGCAAGGACACAAAGCTACACCTTC. The encoded protein is CASSARTQSYTF.